This entry concerns a single T cell receptor (beta chain). The data are from a study of blood T cell repertoires in COVID-19. In the study overall: Acute-phase and convalescent COVID-19 samples originated in the United States, Italy and Spain.

Original analysis: Amplified reference gene primers provided the basis for estimating nucleated cell counts. This table comes from immunoSEQ multiplex PCR, and its TCRdb copy is limited to in-frame clones, with some not included. The V and J calls and clone size are taken from that table; D and trimming were inferred from the DNA. The data show approximately 230,000 clones, 70% to 85% seen once. All recovered Cohort 3 donors got two negative PCRs, got clearance, or saw symptom resolution. The clonotype comes from a man aged 40-55 years who had recovered from COVID-19. The source material was PBMCs or T cells enriched from blood (not recorded which).

CDR3 DNA: TGTGCCAGCAGCGGCGGGACAGGGGAAGTTTCACCCCTCCACTTT. Translation gives CASSGGTGEVSPLHF. The rearrangement links TRBV7-9 to TRBJ1-6, with TRBD1 matching 10 bases. The ends lost 5 bases at V and 9 bases at J; junction bases unmatched: 7. The CDR3 is 15 amino acids. Looked up from germline, CDR1 is SEHNR and CDR2 is FQNEAQ (reference sequence).